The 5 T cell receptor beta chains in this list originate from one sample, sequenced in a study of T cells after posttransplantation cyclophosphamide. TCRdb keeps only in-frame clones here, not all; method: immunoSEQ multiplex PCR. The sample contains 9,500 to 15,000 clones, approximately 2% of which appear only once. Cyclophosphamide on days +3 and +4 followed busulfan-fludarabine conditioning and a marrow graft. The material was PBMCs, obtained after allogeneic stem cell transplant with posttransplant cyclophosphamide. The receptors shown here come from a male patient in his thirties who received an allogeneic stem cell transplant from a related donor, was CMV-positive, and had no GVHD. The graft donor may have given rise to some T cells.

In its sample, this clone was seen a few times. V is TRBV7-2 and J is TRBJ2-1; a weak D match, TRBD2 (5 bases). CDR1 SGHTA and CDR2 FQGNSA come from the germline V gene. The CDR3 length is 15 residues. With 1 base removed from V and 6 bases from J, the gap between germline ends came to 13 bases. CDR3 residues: CASSLVGVGPNEQFF. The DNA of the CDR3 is TGTGCCAGCAGCTTAGTGGGAGTCGGTCCCAATGAGCAGTTCTTC. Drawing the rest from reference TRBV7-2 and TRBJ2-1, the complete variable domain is GAGVSQSPSNKVTEKGKDVELRCDPISGHTALYWYRQSLGQGLEFLIYFQGNSAPDKSGLPSDRFSAERTGGSVSTLTIQRTQQEDSAVYLCASSLVGVGPNEQFFGPGTRLTVL.

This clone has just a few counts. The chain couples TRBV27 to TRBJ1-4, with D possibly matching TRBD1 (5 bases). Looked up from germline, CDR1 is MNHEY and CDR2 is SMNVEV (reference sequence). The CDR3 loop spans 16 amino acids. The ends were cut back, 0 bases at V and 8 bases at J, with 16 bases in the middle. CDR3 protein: CASSLSRGGPREKLFF. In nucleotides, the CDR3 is TGTGCCAGCAGTTTATCGCGCGGGGGACCAAGGGAAAAACTGTTTTTT.

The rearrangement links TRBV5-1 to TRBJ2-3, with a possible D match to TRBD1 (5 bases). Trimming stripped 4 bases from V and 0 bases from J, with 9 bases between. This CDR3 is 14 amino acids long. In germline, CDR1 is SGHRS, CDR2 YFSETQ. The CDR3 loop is CASSRSGSTDTQYF. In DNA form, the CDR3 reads TGCGCCAGCAGCCGTTCAGGGAGCACAGATACGCAGTATTTT.

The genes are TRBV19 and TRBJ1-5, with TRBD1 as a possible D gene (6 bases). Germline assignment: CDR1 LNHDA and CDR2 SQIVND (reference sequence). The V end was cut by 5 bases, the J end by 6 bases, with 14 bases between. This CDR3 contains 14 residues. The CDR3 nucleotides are TGTGCCAGTAGTTTAGCACAGGGCACTCAGCCCCAGCATTTT. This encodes CASSLAQGTQPQHF.

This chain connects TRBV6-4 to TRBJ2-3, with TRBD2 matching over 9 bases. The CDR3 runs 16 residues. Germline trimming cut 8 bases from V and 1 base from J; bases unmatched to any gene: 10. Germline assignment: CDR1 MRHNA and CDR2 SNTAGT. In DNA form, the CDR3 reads TGTGCCAGCTCAGCGGGAGGCCGTTTGGGCACAGATACGCAGTATTTT. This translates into CASSAGGRLGTDTQYF.